The 20 T cell receptor beta chains below all came from one sample that was sequenced in a study of neurological immune-mediated disorders. TCRdb re-called the 5' RACE reads through MiXCR, storing one row per CDR3 protein. The table records approximately 40,000 distinct CDR3 sequences, 4.8% of them present only once. The sample comprised CD4+ T cells from blood. The receptors derive from a young man in good health.

This clonotype was detected ten times or more. The V and J genes are TRBV6-5 and TRBJ1-1; 7 nucleotides line up with TRBD1. V dropped 2 bases and J dropped 0; count of bases not matched to a gene: 3. CDR1 is MNHEY and CDR2 is SVGAGI in the germline V gene. CDR3 length equals 15 residues. CDR3 sequence: CASSYGDRMNTEAFF. The CDR3 coding sequence is TGTGCCAGCAGTTACGGGGACAGAATGAACACTGAAGCTTTCTTT.

There are many counts of this clonotype. This sequence joins TRBV7-2 and TRBJ1-5; D remains ambiguous. Germline V gene data show CDR1 as SGHTA and CDR2 as FQGNSA. Trimming took 3 bases from V and 0 from J, leaving 12 bases between them. The CDR3 totals 16 residues. The CDR3 DNA reads as TGTGCCAGCAGCTTGAGTGGGTGGGGTAGCAATCAGCCCCAGCATTTT. It specifies CASSLSGWGSNQPQHF.

This clonotype has at least ten counts. The V gene is TRBV18, the J gene TRBJ2-6, with TRBD1 as a possible D gene (5 bases). Germline-derived CDR1 and CDR2 are KGHSH and LQKENI. Trimming stripped 6 bases from V and 2 bases from J, with 14 bases between. This CDR3 contains 16 residues. The CDR3 nucleotides are TGTGCCAGCTCTCCCCTCACAGGAGCTGGGGCCAACGTCCTGACTTTC. Protein product: CASSPLTGAGANVLTF.

This clonotype has a count of ten or more. DNA of the CDR3: TGCAGTGCTAGAGGTCAGAGCAATCAGCCCCAGCATTTT. Translation: CSARGQSNQPQHF. The rearrangement links TRBV20-1 to TRBJ1-5; D is undetermined. The germline V and J ends were trimmed by 1 base and 1 base, with 5 bases remaining between them. Looked up from germline, CDR1 is DFQATT and CDR2 is SNEGSKA (reference sequence). CDR3 length equals 13 residues.

The chain uses TRBV11-2 and TRBJ2-2; D ambiguous. Trimming cost V 4 bases and J 5 bases, with 8 bases left between them. CDR3 length: 13 residues. Germline V gene lookup returns CDR1 SGHAT and CDR2 FQNNGV. As DNA, the CDR3 is TGTGCCAGCAGCTATCAAACGACCGGGGAGCTGTTTTTT. Translated: CASSYQTTGELFF. The full variable domain, its missing parts supplied by reference TRBV11-2 and TRBJ2-2, is EAGVAQSPRYKIIEKRQSVAFWCNPISGHATLYWYQQILGQGPKLLIQFQNNGVVDDSQLPKDRFSAERLKGVDSTLKIQPAKLEDSAVYLCASSYQTTGELFFGEGSRLTVL.

This clonotype occurred many times. The chain couples TRBV4-3 to TRBJ2-1; 11 positions match TRBD2. The V gene's germline CDR1 is LGHNA and CDR2 YSLEER. This CDR3 is built from 15 residues. The ends lost 5 bases at V and 8 bases at J; junction bases unmatched: 8. In nucleotides, the CDR3 is TGCGCCAGCAGCGATAGCGGGGGGGCCGTCGATGAGCAGTTCTTC. Protein sequence: CASSDSGGAVDEQFF.

This clonotype was found many times. The chain links TRBV6-5 to TRBJ1-3, with D perhaps matching TRBD1 (6 bases). The ends were cut back, 0 bases at V and 0 bases at J, with 12 bases in the middle. CDR3 length: 17 amino acids. CDR1 is MNHEY, CDR2 SVGAGI, per germline. The CDR3 nucleotides are TGTGCCAGCAGTTACTCCCCGCGGACAGCCTCTGGAAACACCATATATTTT. Protein product: CASSYSPRTASGNTIYF.

This clonotype was seen many times. The chain combines TRBV4-2 with TRBJ2-1; 13 nucleotides agree with TRBD2. Germline loops: CDR1 LGHNA, CDR2 YNFKEQ. CDR3 size: 17 residues. Trimming at V came to 0 bases and at J to 5 bases, leaving 4 bases not matched to a gene. CDR3 region: CASSQEGGLAGNNEQFF. The CDR3 DNA is TGTGCCAGCAGCCAAGAGGGGGGACTAGCGGGAAACAATGAGCAGTTCTTC.

This clonotype was recorded at least ten times. The chain employs TRBV5-1 and TRBJ2-7, with D hard to call. The CDR3 loop spans 14 amino acids. Germline lookup yields CDR1 SGHRS and CDR2 YFSETQ. Trimming stripped 1 base from V and 2 bases from J, with 10 bases between. In DNA form, the CDR3 reads TGCGCCAGCAGCTTGTCTACAGCAACCTACGAGCAGTACTTC. Protein sequence: CASSLSTATYEQYF.

This clonotype came up many times. CDR3 region: CASSYSIYPQIGYTF. The CDR3 nucleotides are TGTGCCAGCAGTTACTCAATCTACCCGCAAATCGGCTACACCTTC. The J gene is TRBJ1-2, the V gene TRBV6-5; D gene ambiguous. Trimming left V 0 bases short and J 8 bases short, with 16 bases between. The CDR3 loop spans 15 amino acids. The V gene's germline CDR1 is MNHEY and CDR2 SVGAGI.

There are many counts of this clonotype. The genes are TRBV3-1 and TRBJ2-7; possibly TRBD2 for D (7 bases). Between the trimmed V and J ends, which lost 4 bases and 2 bases, there was a span of 15 bases. In germline, CDR1 is LGHDT, CDR2 YNNKEL (reference sequence). The CDR3 has 15 residues. This CDR3 is CASSPSGGGAYEQYF. CDR3 in DNA: TGTGCCAGCAGCCCCTCAGGAGGGGGGGCCTACGAGCAGTACTTC.

This clonotype was counted many times. The gene calls are TRBV5-1 and TRBJ1-1; D perhaps matches TRBD1 (5 bases). The V end lost 3 bases, the J end lost 5 bases, and 11 bases lay between the germline ends. CDR1 SGHRS and CDR2 YFSETQ come from the germline V gene. This CDR3 has 13 amino acids. CDR3 nucleotide sequence: TGCGCCAGCAGCTGGGAAAGGGGTACTGAAGCTTTCTTT. Residues: CASSWERGTEAFF. Using reference TRBV5-1 and TRBJ1-1 for the parts outside the CDR3, the full variable domain is KAGVTQTPRYLIKTRGQQVTLSCSPISGHRSVSWYQQTPGQGLQFLFEYFSETQRNKGNFPGRFSGRQFSNSRSEMNVSTLELGDSALYLCASSWERGTEAFFGQGTRLTVV.

This clonotype was detected ten times or more. This chain links TRBV20-1 with TRBJ1-1; TRBD1 matches 7 bases. This CDR3 has 13 residues. After removal of 6 bases from V and 5 bases from J, the junction contained 9 bases not matched to a gene. Per the germline V gene, CDR1 is DFQATT and CDR2 is SNEGSKA (reference sequence). CDR3 region: CSAGTGATTEAFF. Written as DNA, the CDR3 is TGCAGTGCCGGTACAGGGGCCACGACTGAAGCTTTCTTT.

This clonotype was observed once. J is TRBJ2-1 and V is TRBV19; unclear D gene. This CDR3 is 13 amino acids long. CDR1 is LNHDA, CDR2 SQIVND, per germline (reference sequence). V was trimmed by 6 bases and J by 4 bases, leaving 10 bases between them. The DNA for the CDR3 is TGTGCCAGTAGCCCCAACAGATACAATGAGCAGTTCTTC. Its protein is CASSPNRYNEQFF.

This clonotype has at least ten counts. The V gene is TRBV12-3 or TRBV12-4, the J gene TRBJ2-1; 9 bases map to TRBD1. The length of the CDR3 is 15 residues. V shed 5 bases and J 8 bases; nucleotides not matched to a gene: 10. CDR3 bases: TGTGCCAGCAGTAAGGACAGGGGCAGTTGGGATGAGCAGTTCTTC. Its protein is CASSKDRGSWDEQFF.

This clonotype was detected many times. The V gene is TRBV9, the J gene TRBJ2-3, with TRBD2 identical over 7 bases. CDR3 length: 15 residues. The V gene end was trimmed by 3 bases and the J gene end by 8 bases; junction bases not matched to a gene: 12. Germline V gene sequence: CDR1 SGDLS, CDR2 YYNGEE. The CDR3 loop reads CASSELSGLAGTQYF. The CDR3 nucleotides are TGTGCCAGCAGCGAACTTAGCGGGCTGGCGGGTACGCAGTATTTT.

This clonotype occurred many times. The V call is TRBV6-5, the J call TRBJ1-4; D may be TRBD1 (5 bases). Trimming shortened V by 2 bases and J by 8 bases, and 12 bases separated the two germline ends. There are 14 residues in the CDR3. Germline loops: CDR1 MNHEY, CDR2 SVGAGI. The CDR3 loop reads CASSYVQGREKLFF. The DNA for the CDR3 is TGTGCCAGCAGTTACGTTCAGGGTCGGGAAAAACTGTTTTTT.

This clonotype occurred many times. The CDR3 DNA reads as TGTGCCATCAGTGAGGGGGGACAGGGGTCCTACGAGCAGTACTTC. As protein: CAISEGGQGSYEQYF. The gene calls are TRBV10-3 and TRBJ2-7, with 10 bases lining up with TRBD1. The CDR3 has 15 amino acids. Per germline, CDR1 ENHRY and CDR2 SYGVKD. The trim removed 2 bases at V and 1 base at J, leaving 2 bases unmatched.

This clonotype was seen ten or more times. The chain carries TRBV5-5 and TRBJ1-4, with a possible D match to TRBD1 (6 bases). Between the trimmed V and J ends, which lost 4 bases and 7 bases, there was a span of 14 bases. Germline-derived CDR1 and CDR2 are SGHKS and YYEKEE (reference sequence). CDR3 length equals 14 residues. DNA for the CDR3: TGTGCCAGCAGCCGAGGGGGGTTAGTTGAAAAACTGTTTTTT. Translation gives CASSRGGLVEKLFF.

This clonotype appeared many times. This sequence joins TRBV28 and TRBJ2-5, with D possibly TRBD2 on 7 matching bases. V was shortened by 7 bases and J by 0 bases, with 12 bases between the two germline ends. The CDR3 is made up of 14 amino acids. Germline CDR1 and CDR2: MDHEN and SYDVKM. The CDR3 sequence is CASTTGGHQETQYF. CDR3 DNA: TGTGCCAGCACAACGGGGGGCCACCAAGAGACCCAGTACTTC.